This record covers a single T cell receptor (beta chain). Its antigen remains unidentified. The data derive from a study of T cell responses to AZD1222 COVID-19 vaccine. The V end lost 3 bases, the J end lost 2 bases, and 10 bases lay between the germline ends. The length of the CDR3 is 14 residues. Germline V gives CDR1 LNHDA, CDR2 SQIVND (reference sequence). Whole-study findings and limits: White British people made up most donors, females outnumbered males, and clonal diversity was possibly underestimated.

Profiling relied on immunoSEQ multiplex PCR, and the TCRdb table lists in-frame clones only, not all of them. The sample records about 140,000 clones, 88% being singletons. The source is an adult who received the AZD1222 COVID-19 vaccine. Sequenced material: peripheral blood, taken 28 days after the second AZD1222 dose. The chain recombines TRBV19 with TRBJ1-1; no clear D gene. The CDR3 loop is CASSIDPANTEAFF. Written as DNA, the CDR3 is TGTGCCAGTAGTATTGACCCTGCAAACACTGAAGCTTTCTTT.